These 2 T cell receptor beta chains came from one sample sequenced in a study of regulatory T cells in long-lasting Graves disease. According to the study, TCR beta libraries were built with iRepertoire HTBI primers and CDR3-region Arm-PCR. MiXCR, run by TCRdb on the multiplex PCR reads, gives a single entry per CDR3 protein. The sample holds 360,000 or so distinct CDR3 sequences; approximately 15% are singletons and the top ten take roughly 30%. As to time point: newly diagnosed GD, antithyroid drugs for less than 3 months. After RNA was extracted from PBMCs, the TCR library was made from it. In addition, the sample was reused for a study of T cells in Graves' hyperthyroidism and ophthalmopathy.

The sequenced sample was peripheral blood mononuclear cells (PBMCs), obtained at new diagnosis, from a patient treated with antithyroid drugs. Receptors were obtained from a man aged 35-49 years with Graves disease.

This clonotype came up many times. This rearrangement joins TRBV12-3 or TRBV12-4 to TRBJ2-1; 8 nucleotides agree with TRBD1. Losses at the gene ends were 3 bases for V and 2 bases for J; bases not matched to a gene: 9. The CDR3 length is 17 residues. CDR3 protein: CASSLGGQARPYNEQFF. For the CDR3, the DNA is TGTGCCAGCAGTTTGGGGGGACAGGCAAGGCCCTACAATGAGCAGTTCTTC.

CDR3 sequence: CASSLGRDSTDTQYF. DNA of the CDR3: TGTGCCAGCAGCTTGGGAAGGGATAGCACAGATACGCAGTATTTT. The chain is built from TRBV5-6 and TRBJ2-3; D is unresolved. The CDR3 is 15 residues long. Germline assignment: CDR1 SGHDT and CDR2 YYEEEE. V was trimmed by 0 bases and J by 0 bases, leaving 8 bases between them.